This paragraph reports one TCR beta chain. The antigen remains unidentified. The CDR3 loop spans 15 amino acids. V was cut by 1 base and J by 5 bases, with 11 bases left in between. Germline V gives CDR1 LGHNA, CDR2 YSLEER. This record comes from a study of regulatory T cells in long-lasting Graves disease. The time point here: newly diagnosed GD, antithyroid drugs for less than 3 months. PBMC-extracted RNA yielded the TCR library. Libraries of TCR beta came from iRepertoire HTBI primers plus Arm-PCR of CDR3 regions. TCRdb analysed the multiplex PCR reads with MiXCR anew, one entry per CDR3 protein. The sample records approximately 540,000 distinct CDR3 sequences, about 12% being singletons. Study outcomes and limitations: Patients whose Graves' disease persisted exhibited lower TCR diversity than those newly diagnosed. The study examined only peripheral blood, not thyroid tissue.

This sample was also put to use in a study of T cells in Graves' hyperthyroidism and ophthalmopathy. From that study: A first-round RT-PCR of the TCR CDR3 used the HTBI primer set. Blood also held most thyroid clonotypes expanded beyond 0.001.

This TCR was sampled from a woman aged 30 to 39 with Graves disease. This rearrangement joins TRBV4-3 to TRBJ2-2; D is undetermined. The input for sequencing was peripheral blood mononuclear cells (PBMCs), taken at new diagnosis, from a patient treated with antithyroid drugs. The CDR3 protein is CASSQVQTVTGELFF. The CDR3 DNA reads as TGCGCCAGCAGCCAAGTACAAACCGTTACCGGGGAGCTGTTTTTT.